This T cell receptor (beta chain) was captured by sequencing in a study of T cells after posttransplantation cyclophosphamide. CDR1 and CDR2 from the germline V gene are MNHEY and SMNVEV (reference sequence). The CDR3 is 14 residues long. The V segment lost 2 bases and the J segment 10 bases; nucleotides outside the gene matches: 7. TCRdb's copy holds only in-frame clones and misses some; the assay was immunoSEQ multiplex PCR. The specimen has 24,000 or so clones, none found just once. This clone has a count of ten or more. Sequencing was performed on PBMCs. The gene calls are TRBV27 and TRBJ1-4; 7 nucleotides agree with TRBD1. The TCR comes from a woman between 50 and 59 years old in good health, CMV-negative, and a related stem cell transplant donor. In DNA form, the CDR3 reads TGTGCCAGCAGTTTAGACAGGGCGGCAAGAAAACTGTTTTTT. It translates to CASSLDRAARKLFF.